This T cell receptor (beta chain) is drawn from a study of CD8 T cells in ankylosing spondylitis. Overall study findings and caveats: Apparently characteristic of ankylosing spondylitis blood was a TCR beta motif (roughly 8 highly homologous variants).

The sample holds many counts of this clonotype. The antigen is unknown. Unmatched junction bases numbered 6, after V lost 4 bases and J lost 2 bases. CDR3 size: 16 residues. The germline gives CDR1 SGHRS, CDR2 YFSETQ. Using quantitative 5'-RACE with molecular barcodes, the authors made TCR beta libraries. TCRdb re-derived calls from the 5' RACE reads in MiXCR, one entry per CDR3 protein. The sample lists 100,000 or so distinct CDR3 sequences, around 8.3% seen once, with 30% to 35% in the top ten. The J gene is TRBJ2-1, the V gene TRBV5-1, with 10 bases lining up with TRBD2. The sequence was obtained from a male donor with ankylosing spondylitis. The sequenced sample consisted of blood, either unsorted or a sorted T cell fraction (not recorded which). The CDR3 region is CASSLLAGETYNEQFF. The CDR3, as DNA: TGCGCCAGCAGCCTCCTAGCGGGAGAAACCTACAATGAGCAGTTCTTC.